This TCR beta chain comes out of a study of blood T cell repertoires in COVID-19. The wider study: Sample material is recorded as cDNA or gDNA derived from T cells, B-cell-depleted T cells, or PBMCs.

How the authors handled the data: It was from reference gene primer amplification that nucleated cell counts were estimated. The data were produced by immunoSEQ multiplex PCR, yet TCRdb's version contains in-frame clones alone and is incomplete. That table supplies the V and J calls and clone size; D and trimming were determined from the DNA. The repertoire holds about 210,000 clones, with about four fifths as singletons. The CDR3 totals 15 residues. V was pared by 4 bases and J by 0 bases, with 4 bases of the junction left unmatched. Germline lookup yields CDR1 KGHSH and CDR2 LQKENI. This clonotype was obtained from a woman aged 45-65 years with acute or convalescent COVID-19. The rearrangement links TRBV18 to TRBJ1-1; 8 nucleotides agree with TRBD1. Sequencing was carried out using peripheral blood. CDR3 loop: CASSLQGAVNTEAFF. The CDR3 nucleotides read TGTGCCAGCTCACTGCAGGGGGCGGTGAACACTGAAGCTTTCTTT.